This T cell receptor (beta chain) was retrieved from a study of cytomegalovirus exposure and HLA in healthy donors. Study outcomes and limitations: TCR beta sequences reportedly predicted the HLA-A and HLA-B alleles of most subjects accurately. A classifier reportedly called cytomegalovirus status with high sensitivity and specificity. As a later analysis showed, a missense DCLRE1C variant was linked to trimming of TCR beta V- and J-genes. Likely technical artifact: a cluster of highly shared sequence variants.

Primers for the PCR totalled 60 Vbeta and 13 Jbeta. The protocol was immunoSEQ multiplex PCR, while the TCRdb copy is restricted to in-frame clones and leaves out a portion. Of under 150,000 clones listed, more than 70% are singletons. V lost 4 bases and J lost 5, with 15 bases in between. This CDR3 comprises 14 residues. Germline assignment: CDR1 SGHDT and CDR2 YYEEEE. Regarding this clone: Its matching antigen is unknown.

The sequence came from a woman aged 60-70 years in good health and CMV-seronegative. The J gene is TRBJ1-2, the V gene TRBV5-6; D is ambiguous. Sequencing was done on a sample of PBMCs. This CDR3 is CASSTDGGGYGYTF. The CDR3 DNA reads TGTGCCAGCAGCACGGACGGCGGAGGGTATGGCTACACCTTC.